What follows describes a single T cell receptor beta chain. The sample comes from a study of blood T cell repertoires in COVID-19. V lost 6 bases and J lost 4; bases outside the gene matches: 8. The germline V gene encodes CDR1 MNHEY and CDR2 SMNVEV (reference sequence). The CDR3 loop spans 15 amino acids. Sequenced by immunoSEQ multiplex PCR; TCRdb stores in-frame clones only, minus some. The profile covers 200,000 or so clones, with more than 70% appearing a single time and roughly 20% taken by the ten largest. The sequenced sample consisted of peripheral blood. The rearrangement uses TRBV27 and TRBJ1-3; 8 bases map to TRBD1. This TCR was recovered from a person aged 70 to 80 with COVID-19, enrolled during active disease. As DNA, the CDR3 is TGTGCCAGCAGAAATATCGGGACAGGCGGAAACACCATATATTTT. It codes for CASRNIGTGGNTIYF.